The next 26 T cell receptor beta chains were all read from a single sample in a study of shared clonotypes between healthy human individuals. Here immunoSEQ multiplex PCR was the method, and the copy in TCRdb shows in-frame clones only, minus some. The data show about 2.4 million clones, 80% to 95% seen once. The material sequenced was naive CD4+ T cells from PBMCs. Documented subset: CD45RA+ positively selected. The receptors shown here come from a man aged 18 to 30 in good health. Some clones in this sample may be carry-over from other donors' samples.

CDR3 nucleotides: TGTGCCAGCAGCTTAACGCCTTCCAGCGGAAAAAACATTCAGTACTTC. This gives the protein CASSLTPSSGKNIQYF. The chain employs TRBV7-2 and TRBJ2-4; perhaps TRBD2 as D (5 bases). In germline, CDR1 is SGHTA, CDR2 FQGNSA. This CDR3 comprises 16 residues. V lost 2 bases and J 4 bases, leaving 15 bases between the germline ends.

In DNA, the CDR3 is TGCGCCAGCAGCGGGGGACAGCTGGGGGCTAATGAAAAACTGTTTTTT. It codes for CASSGGQLGANEKLFF. J is TRBJ1-4 and V is TRBV5-1; 7 bases line up with TRBD1. Looked up from germline, CDR1 is SGHRS and CDR2 is YFSETQ. This CDR3 region has 16 residues. With V trimmed by 4 bases and J by 3 bases, 9 bases remained unmatched.

The chain employs TRBV9 and TRBJ1-1; possible D gene TRBD1, 5 bases. The V end lost 5 bases, the J end lost 1 base, and 15 bases lay between the germline ends. Germline assignment: CDR1 SGDLS and CDR2 YYNGEE. The CDR3 covers 15 residues. CDR3 sequence (DNA): TGTGCCAGCAGGGAGGGACCCGACGCGAACACTGAAGCTTTCTTT. Translation gives CASREGPDANTEAFF.

The chain employs TRBV2 and TRBJ2-1, with a tentative D call TRBD1 (6 bases). Germline loops: CDR1 SNHLY, CDR2 FYNNEI. The CDR3 consists of 12 residues. The V and J ends lost 5 bases and 9 bases respectively, with 11 bases between them. The CDR3 region has the DNA TGTGCCAGCAGTACAGGGTTGGGTGAGCAGTTCTTC. This translates into CASSTGLGEQFF.

The chain combines TRBV18 with TRBJ2-2, with TRBD2 matching 8 bases. Germline CDR1 reads KGHSH; CDR2 reads LQKENI. This CDR3 contains 16 residues. Trimming at V came to 2 bases and at J to 3 bases, leaving 5 bases not matched to a gene. CDR3 loop: CASSPVSGSDTGELFF. In DNA, the CDR3 is TGTGCCAGCTCACCAGTCAGCGGGAGTGACACCGGGGAGCTGTTTTTT.

V gene TRBV5-6 combines with J gene TRBJ2-5; D not certain. This CDR3 has 16 residues. Trimming shortened V by 4 bases and J by 1 base, and 17 bases separated the two germline ends. Germline-derived CDR1 and CDR2 are SGHDT and YYEEEE. The CDR3 DNA reads as TGTGCCAGCAGCGGTGGGGTGGTAGTGGCCCAAGAGACCCAGTACTTC. Its translation: CASSGGVVVAQETQYF. Using reference TRBV5-6 and TRBJ2-5 for the parts outside the CDR3, the full variable domain is DAGVTQSPTHLIKTRGQQVTLRCSPKSGHDTVSWYQQALGQGPQFIFQYYEEEERQRGNFPDRFSGHQFPNYSSELNVNALLLGDSALYLCASSGGVVVAQETQYFGPGTRLLVL.

This rearrangement joins TRBV28 to TRBJ1-5; possible D gene TRBD1, 6 bases. Germline V gives CDR1 MDHEN, CDR2 SYDVKM. There are 15 residues in the CDR3. With 8 bases removed from V and 9 bases from J, the gap between germline ends came to 23 bases. CDR3 in DNA: TGTGCCAGCCACCCGGCCGATGGGGGCGATGGGCCCCAGCATTTT. Translated: CASHPADGGDGPQHF. The complete variable domain, with remaining parts taken from reference TRBV28 and TRBJ1-5, reads DVKVTQSSRYLVKRTGEKVFLECVQDMDHENMFWYRQDPGLGLRLIYFSYDVKMKEKGDIPEGYSVSREKKERFSLILESASTNQTSMYLCASHPADGGDGPQHFGDGTRLSIL.

As concerns this clone: The same CDR3 is also encoded by other DNA sequences in this sample. The chain links TRBV5-1 to TRBJ2-3; TRBD2 might be the D (5 bases). This CDR3 is built from 12 residues. V dropped 4 bases and J dropped 3 bases, with 6 bases sitting between them. CDR1 and CDR2 from the germline V gene are SGHRS and YFSETQ. The CDR3 DNA follows: TGCGCCAGCAGCCCGGGGACAGATACGCAGTATTTT. This translates into CASSPGTDTQYF. The whole variable domain, remainder taken from reference TRBV5-1 and TRBJ2-3, is KAGVTQTPRYLIKTRGQQVTLSCSPISGHRSVSWYQQTPGQGLQFLFEYFSETQRNKGNFPGRFSGRQFSNSRSEMNVSTLELGDSALYLCASSPGTDTQYFGPGTRLTVL.

The chain links TRBV5-4 to TRBJ2-5; D remains ambiguous. The CDR3 is 14 amino acids. Germline assignment: CDR1 SGHNT and CDR2 YYREEE (reference sequence). The V end lost 4 bases, the J end lost 1 base, and 11 bases lay between the germline ends. The CDR3 nucleotides are TGTGCCAGCAGCGCCCCCGGGCCCCAAGAGACCCAGTACTTC. This codes for CASSAPGPQETQYF.

This chain joins TRBV11-2 and TRBJ2-3, with D perhaps assigned TRBD1 or TRBD2 (5 bases each). CDR3 length: 19 amino acids. The V end lost 0 bases, the J end lost 0 bases, and 19 bases lay between the germline ends. The germline CDR1 and CDR2 sequences are SGHAT and FQNNGV. DNA for the CDR3: TGTGCCAGCAGCTTAGATCCATCTGGGGGTTATACTAGCACAGATACGCAGTATTTT. As protein: CASSLDPSGGYTSTDTQYF.

For this clone: The identical CDR3 is also encoded by other nucleotide sequences in the sample. V usage is TRBV7-6 and J usage is TRBJ2-3, with D possibly being TRBD2 (6 bases). Trimming pared 5 bases from V and 0 bases from J, leaving 15 bases between. The germline V gene has CDR1 SGHVS and CDR2 FNYEAQ. The length of the CDR3 is 16 residues. The CDR3, as DNA: TGTGCCAGCAGCGCGAATGGTGGGAGGAGCACAGATACGCAGTATTTT. It is translated as CASSANGGRSTDTQYF.

The chain recombines TRBV29-1 with TRBJ1-1, with a weak D call TRBD1 (5 bases). Between the trimmed V and J ends, which lost 6 bases and 4 bases, there was a span of 12 bases. Looked up from germline, CDR1 is SQVTM and CDR2 is ANQGSEA. This CDR3 has 12 amino acids. The CDR3 DNA reads TGCAGCGTCGGCGGGGGTGGCACTGAAGCTTTCTTT. This translates into CSVGGGGTEAFF.

The rearrangement joins TRBV30 to TRBJ1-1; 9 bases are shared with TRBD1. CDR1 is GTSNPN and CDR2 is SVGIG in the germline V gene (reference sequence). This CDR3 spans 17 amino acids. With V trimmed by 1 base and J by 0 bases, 9 bases remained unmatched. The CDR3 nucleotides read TGTGCCTGGAGTGAGCGGGGGACAGGGCTTATGAACACTGAAGCTTTCTTT. This translates into CAWSERGTGLMNTEAFF.

This chain joins TRBV6-1 and TRBJ1-5; 7 nucleotides line up with TRBD1. CDR3 size: 15 residues. Germline CDR1 and CDR2: MNHNS and SASEGT. V shed 3 bases and J 4 bases; nucleotides not matched to a gene: 6. As DNA, the CDR3 is TGTGCCAGCAGTGATGGGCAGGGGGTAAATCAGCCCCAGCATTTT. Translating gives CASSDGQGVNQPQHF.

The V and J genes are TRBV5-1 and TRBJ1-4, with a weak D call TRBD1 (6 bases). This CDR3 has 17 amino acids. Germline V gene sequence: CDR1 SGHRS, CDR2 YFSETQ. V was pared by 0 bases and J by 0 bases, with 12 bases between. The CDR3 nucleotides are TGCGCCAGCAGCTTGGGGCCGCAGGGGTCAACTAATGAAAAACTGTTTTTT. This gives the protein CASSLGPQGSTNEKLFF.

The V call is TRBV10-3, the J call TRBJ1-2, with TRBD1 matching over 8 bases. In germline, CDR1 is ENHRY, CDR2 SYGVKD. Germline trimming cut 4 bases from V and 4 bases from J; bases unmatched to any gene: 5. This CDR3 contains 14 residues. CDR3 DNA sequence: TGTGCCATCAGTGTCACAGGGGGTCCCTATGGCTACACCTTC. Protein product: CAISVTGGPYGYTF.

V gene TRBV5-1 combines with J gene TRBJ1-4, with 8 nucleotides matching TRBD1. CDR1 SGHRS and CDR2 YFSETQ come from the germline V gene. The CDR3 covers 16 residues. V lost 3 bases to trimming and J lost 0 bases; unmatched junction nucleotides: 4. The CDR3, as DNA: TGCGCCAGCAGCTCGGACAGGGCGGCAACTAATGAAAAACTGTTTTTT. This gives the protein CASSSDRAATNEKLFF.

CDR3 in amino acids: CASSLLSGTDTQYF. Written as DNA, the CDR3 is TGTGCCAGCAGTTTATTGTCAGGCACAGATACGCAGTATTTT. The chain combines TRBV27 with TRBJ2-3; D ambiguous. This CDR3 spans 14 amino acids. Germline V CDR1 and CDR2: MNHEY, SMNVEV (reference sequence). Trimming removed 1 base from V and 1 base from J, with 6 bases in between.

This chain connects TRBV7-2 to TRBJ1-2, with D maybe TRBD1 (6 bases). Trimming cost V 5 bases and J 5 bases, with 12 bases left between them. Germline assignment: CDR1 SGHTA and CDR2 FQGNSA. This CDR3 comprises 13 residues. CDR3 bases: TGTGCCAGCAGCCGGACAGATGATTATGGCTACACCTTC. Its translation: CASSRTDDYGYTF. Full variable domain (remainder filled in from reference TRBV7-2 and TRBJ1-2): GAGVSQSPSNKVTEKGKDVELRCDPISGHTALYWYRQSLGQGLEFLIYFQGNSAPDKSGLPSDRFSAERTGGSVSTLTIQRTQQEDSAVYLCASSRTDDYGYTFGSGTRLTVV.

The gene calls are TRBV9 and TRBJ2-3; possible D gene TRBD2, 5 bases. V was cut by 3 bases and J by 2 bases, with 13 bases left in between. The length of the CDR3 is 15 residues. The germline V gene has CDR1 SGDLS and CDR2 YYNGEE. CDR3 DNA sequence: TGTGCCAGCAGCGCGTTGAGAGCGGTCACAGATACGCAGTATTTT. Translating it yields CASSALRAVTDTQYF.

The rearrangement links TRBV2 to TRBJ2-7; tentatively, D is TRBD2 (5 bases). V shed 7 bases and J shed 2 bases, with 15 bases lying between them. CDR1 and CDR2 (germline): SNHLY, FYNNEI. The CDR3 is made up of 14 amino acids. The CDR3 DNA reads as TGTGCCAGCAAAAAAAGCGGAACTACCTACGAGCAGTACTTC. Translating gives CASKKSGTTYEQYF.

The chain links TRBV7-9 to TRBJ2-1; 11 bases align to TRBD1. Germline CDR1 SEHNR, CDR2 FQNEAQ (reference sequence). The CDR3 is 16 residues long. With V trimmed by 6 bases and J by 7 bases, 11 bases remained unmatched. The CDR3 reads CASSHTPGQGENEQFF. The CDR3, as DNA: TGTGCCAGCAGTCATACTCCGGGACAGGGGGAGAATGAGCAGTTCTTC.

V gene TRBV30 combines with J gene TRBJ1-5; TRBD1 aligns across 11 bases. After removal of 2 bases from V and 6 bases from J, the junction contained 12 bases not matched to a gene. The CDR3 sequence is 17 residues long. From germline, CDR1 is GTSNPN and CDR2 SVGIG (reference sequence). Here the CDR3 reads CAWSRGQGAWAGQPQHF. Here the CDR3 DNA reads TGTGCCTGGAGTAGAGGACAGGGGGCTTGGGCTGGTCAGCCCCAGCATTTT. Full variable domain (remainder filled in from reference TRBV30 and TRBJ1-5): SQTIHQWPATLVQPVGSPLSLECTVEGTSNPNLYWYRQAAGRGLQLLFYSVGIGQISSEVPQNLSASRPQDRQFILSSKKLLLSDSGFYLCAWSRGQGAWAGQPQHFGDGTRLSIL.

The chain carries TRBV14 and TRBJ1-1; the D gene is possibly TRBD1 (5 bases). Germline lookup yields CDR1 SGHDN and CDR2 FVKESK. Between the trimmed V and J ends, which lost 1 base and 5 bases, there was a span of 14 bases. The CDR3 sequence is 15 residues long. The CDR3 DNA reads as TGTGCCAGCAGCCAAGTCAAACGGGGGAGGACTGAAGCTTTCTTT. Translation: CASSQVKRGRTEAFF.

As to this clone: At the DNA level, this CDR3 is encoded by other sequences in the same sample as well. This chain uses TRBV7-9 with TRBJ1-2, with 7 bases that match TRBD1. Germline assignment: CDR1 SEHNR and CDR2 FQNEAQ (reference sequence). The V and J ends lost 1 base and 10 bases, in that order; junction bases with no gene match: 3. This CDR3 comprises 12 residues. CDR3 in amino acids: CASSLGQGAYTF. The CDR3 coding sequence is TGTGCCAGCAGCTTAGGACAGGGAGCCTACACCTTC. Full variable domain (rest looked up from reference TRBV7-9 and TRBJ1-2): DTGVSQNPRHKITKRGQNVTFRCDPISEHNRLYWYRQTLGQGPEFLTYFQNEAQLEKSRLLSDRFSAERPKGSFSTLEIQRTEQGDSAMYLCASSLGQGAYTFGSGTRLTVV.

The chain is built from TRBV7-2 and TRBJ1-3; D remains ambiguous. CDR1 and CDR2 from the germline V gene are SGHTA and FQGNSA. The V end was cut by 5 bases, the J end by 4 bases, with 6 bases between. The CDR3 covers 12 residues. CDR3 coding DNA: TGTGCCAGCAGCCCCTCCGGAAACACCATATATTTT. As protein: CASSPSGNTIYF.